This entry lists 24 T cell receptor beta chains sequenced from one sample in a study of OX40 agonist ivuxolimab in advanced cancers. Libraries were constructed by the immunoSEQ multiplex PCR assay. What TCRdb holds here is the immuneACCESS table cut down to in-frame rearrangements. Part of the clones is not present; checked against another copy, under half of the missing clones reflect an unresolved V gene, and the others are unexplained. This sample holds 84,000 or so clones; about 88% were observed only once. Jointly, the top ten make up approximately 0.26% of the sample. Sequencing used CD4+ or CD8+ T cells sorted from blood, obtained in a trial of the OX40 agonist ivuxolimab. Receptor source: an adult with an advanced solid tumor such as melanoma, head and neck, liver or kidney cancer.

J is TRBJ2-3 and V is TRBV6-1, with 7 bases that match TRBD1. This CDR3 is built from 15 residues. V lost 4 bases, J lost 1 base, and 5 bases stayed unmatched. Germline V gives CDR1 MNHNS, CDR2 SASEGT. The CDR3 DNA reads TGTGCCAGCAGTGTCAGGGGGAAAGGCACAGATACGCAGTATTTT. Translation gives CASSVRGKGTDTQYF.

This clone was seen a few times. The rearrangement joins TRBV6-5 to TRBJ2-7; 7 nucleotides agree with TRBD2. CDR1 is MNHEY, CDR2 SVGAGI, per germline. With 2 bases clipped from V and 11 bases from J, the junction kept 3 bases outside the gene matches. The CDR3 runs 11 residues. The CDR3 DNA reads TGTGCCAGCAGTTACCAAGGGAGGGAGTACTTC. This translates into CASSYQGREYF.

V and J are TRBV7-2 and TRBJ2-1; D remains unclear. CDR1 and CDR2 (germline): SGHTA, FQGNSA. The V end was cut by 2 bases, the J end by 10 bases, with 15 bases between. The CDR3 totals 14 residues. In DNA form, the CDR3 reads TGTGCCAGCAGCTTACTATCCCCGTCGCGGGAGCAGTTCTTC. This gives the protein CASSLLSPSREQFF.

The V gene is TRBV5-5, the J gene TRBJ1-2; a weak D match, TRBD1 (6 bases). The CDR3 runs to 14 residues. The V end was cut by 4 bases, the J end by 4 bases, with 14 bases between. Germline V gene sequence: CDR1 SGHKS, CDR2 YYEKEE (reference sequence). The CDR3 loop is CASSLATGTYGYTF. As DNA, the CDR3 is TGTGCCAGCAGCCTGGCCACAGGGACCTATGGCTACACCTTC.

The V and J genes are TRBV6-6 and TRBJ2-1; no firm D call. Trimming removed 2 bases from V and 8 bases from J, with 13 bases in between. The V gene's germline CDR1 is MNHNY and CDR2 SVGAGI (reference sequence). The CDR3 is 14 amino acids. This CDR3 is CASSYAEAVDEQFF. The CDR3 DNA is TGTGCCAGCAGTTACGCTGAGGCAGTTGATGAGCAGTTCTTC.

CDR3 loop: CASSETGWEQYF. The CDR3 DNA follows: TGTGCCAGCAGTGAGACAGGGTGGGAGCAGTACTTC. V usage is TRBV25-1 and J usage is TRBJ2-7; 7 positions agree with TRBD1. Germline CDR1 is MGHDK and CDR2 is SYGVNS. V shed 3 bases and J 7 bases; nucleotides not matched to a gene: 3. This CDR3 has 12 residues.

The V and J genes are TRBV5-1 and TRBJ2-5; D remains ambiguous. The CDR3 has 13 residues. Trimming removed 0 bases at V and 5 bases at J, with 8 bases between. Looked up from germline, CDR1 is SGHRS and CDR2 is YFSETQ. The CDR3 region is CASSLGGAETQYF. CDR3 in DNA: TGCGCCAGCAGCTTGGGAGGAGCGGAGACCCAGTACTTC.

The rearrangement joins TRBV30 to TRBJ1-3; the D is unclear. This CDR3 is built from 16 residues. Germline CDR1 reads GTSNPN; CDR2 reads SVGIG (reference sequence). V was clipped by 1 base and J by 3 bases, with 16 bases between them. The CDR3 DNA sequence: TGTGCCTGGAGTGGATACTTCATCTCGGGTGGAAACACCATATATTTT. Protein product: CAWSGYFISGGNTIYF.

The V call is TRBV7-2, the J call TRBJ2-5, with D unresolved. This CDR3 spans 12 amino acids. V lost 5 bases to trimming and J lost 3 bases, with 7 bases between them. Per the germline V gene, CDR1 is SGHTA and CDR2 is FQGNSA. The CDR3: CASSLYEETQYF. DNA of the CDR3: TGTGCCAGCAGCCTTTACGAAGAGACCCAGTACTTC.

The rearrangement links TRBV19 to TRBJ1-1; the D is unclear. In germline, CDR1 is LNHDA, CDR2 SQIVND (reference sequence). V was trimmed by 10 bases and J by 0 bases, leaving 9 bases between them. The CDR3 extends over 12 amino acids. The CDR3 region is CAIIGVNTEAFF. Written as DNA, the CDR3 is TGTGCCATAATCGGGGTGAACACTGAAGCTTTCTTT. Looking up the rest from reference TRBV19 and TRBJ1-1 gives the full variable domain: DGGITQSPKYLFRKEGQNVTLSCEQNLNHDAMYWYRQDPGQGLRLIYYSQIVNDFQKGDIAEGYSVSREKKESFPLTVTSAQKNPTAFYLCAIIGVNTEAFFGQGTRLTVV.

CDR3 bases: TGCGCCAGCAGCTTCGGCGCCAAGAACTCCTACGAGCAGTACTTC. This gives the protein CASSFGAKNSYEQYF. The chain carries TRBV5-1 and TRBJ2-7; D is uncertain. The CDR3 contains 15 residues. V gave up 2 bases and J gave up 0 bases, with 12 bases separating them. Germline CDR1 is SGHRS and CDR2 is YFSETQ.

The genes are TRBV5-1 and TRBJ2-2; D is ambiguous. The CDR3 has 15 amino acids. V was clipped by 2 bases and J by 7 bases, with 15 bases between them. The germline V gene has CDR1 SGHRS and CDR2 YFSETQ. The CDR3 DNA sequence: TGCGCCAGCAGCTTAGAGTCGTCCCGCTACGGGGAGCTGTTTTTT. Protein sequence: CASSLESSRYGELFF.

This clone was seen only once. The chain links TRBV7-2 to TRBJ1-1; 10 bases match TRBD1. CDR1 and CDR2 from the germline V gene are SGHTA and FQGNSA. The CDR3 sequence is 14 residues long. Losses at the gene ends were 1 base for V and 4 bases for J; bases not matched to a gene: 0. The CDR3 nucleotides read TGTGCCAGCAGCTTAGGACAGGGGGCCACTGAAGCTTTCTTT. Translation: CASSLGQGATEAFF.

The V and J genes are TRBV7-9 and TRBJ2-1, with 8 nucleotides matching TRBD1. The germline V gene has CDR1 SEHNR and CDR2 FQNEAQ (reference sequence). This CDR3 comprises 14 residues. V lost 5 bases, J lost 12 bases, and 12 bases stayed unmatched. The CDR3: CASSPGQARGGQFF. The CDR3 bases are TGTGCCAGCAGCCCGGGACAGGCTCGAGGGGGGCAGTTCTTC.

V gene TRBV28 combines with J gene TRBJ1-2; no clear D gene. The CDR3 loop spans 15 amino acids. Trimming removed 11 bases at V and 4 bases at J, with 23 bases between. Per germline, CDR1 MDHEN and CDR2 SYDVKM. For the CDR3, the DNA is TGTGCCCTACGGGTAGGGCCGCCAACCGGCTATGGCTACACCTTC. Translation: CALRVGPPTGYGYTF.

This sequence joins TRBV4-2 and TRBJ1-2; D ambiguous. Germline V gene lookup returns CDR1 LGHNA and CDR2 YNFKEQ. Trimming took off 1 base at V and 4 bases at J, with 10 bases between the two ends. The CDR3 is made up of 14 amino acids. CDR3 in DNA: TGTGCCAGCAGCCAAGCTCTGGGGTCCTATGGCTACACCTTC. This encodes CASSQALGSYGYTF.

The rearrangement links TRBV6-1 to TRBJ1-3; D might be TRBD1 (5 bases). Germline values: CDR1 MNHNS, CDR2 SASEGT. The V end was cut by 2 bases, the J end by 2 bases, with 16 bases between. The CDR3 length is 17 residues. In DNA, the CDR3 is TGTGCCAGCAGTGAAACCCTAGGGGTATCAACTGGAAACACCATATATTTT. This encodes CASSETLGVSTGNTIYF.

The chain joins TRBV9 to TRBJ1-1; no firm D call. V was trimmed by 1 base and J by 0 bases, leaving 13 bases between them. Germline-derived CDR1 and CDR2 are SGDLS and YYNGEE. CDR3 size: 16 residues. As DNA, the CDR3 is TGTGCCAGCAGCGTAAGTAGCGAGACCCTGAACACTGAAGCTTTCTTT. Amino acid sequence: CASSVSSETLNTEAFF.

J is TRBJ2-7 and V is TRBV7-2; TRBD2 agrees at 7 bases. Germline V lookup: CDR1 SGHTA, CDR2 FQGNSA. The junction had 9 bases not matched to a gene; V was cut back by 4 bases and J by 6 bases. The CDR3 consists of 14 residues. CDR3 DNA: TGTGCCAGCAGCTCGGAAGTAGGGAGGGGCGAGCAGTACTTC. It specifies CASSSEVGRGEQYF.

This chain uses TRBV30 with TRBJ1-5, with D perhaps matching TRBD1 (6 bases). CDR1 and CDR2 from the germline V gene are GTSNPN and SVGIG (reference sequence). V lost 2 bases to trimming and J lost 6 bases, with 17 bases between them. This CDR3 region has 15 residues. DNA for the CDR3: TGTGCCTGGAGTAGGGGGGGCGAGAGAGGTCAGCCCCAGCATTTT. As protein: CAWSRGGERGQPQHF.

The chain uses TRBV5-1 and TRBJ1-2; 10 bases match TRBD1. Germline V gene data show CDR1 as SGHRS and CDR2 as YFSETQ. Trimming cost V 3 bases and J 7 bases; bases outside gene matches: 3. This CDR3 has 13 amino acids. This chain's CDR3 is CASSSGQGGGYTF. The CDR3 DNA reads as TGCGCCAGCAGCTCTGGACAGGGGGGTGGCTACACCTTC.

This chain's CDR3 is CATRLGDRRSDGYTF. The DNA of the CDR3 is TGTGCCACCAGGCTTGGGGACAGGAGGTCTGATGGCTACACCTTC. The rearrangement joins TRBV15 to TRBJ1-2; 8 bases map to TRBD1. CDR1 and CDR2 from the germline V gene are LNHNV and YYDKDF (reference sequence). The CDR3 loop spans 15 amino acids. V was clipped by 6 bases and J by 6 bases; unmatched bases: 12. The full variable domain, with the rest looked up from reference TRBV15 and TRBJ1-2, is DAMVIQNPRYQVTQFGKPVTLSCSQTLNHNVMYWYQQKSSQAPKLLFHYYDKDFNNEADTPDNFQSRRPNTSFCFLDIRSPGLGDTAMYLCATRLGDRRSDGYTFGSGTRLTVV.

This clone was counted a single time. The CDR3 DNA reads as TGTGCCAGCAGCCAAGACAGGGCCGGGAGCACTGAAGCTTTCTTT. Translated, it gives CASSQDRAGSTEAFF. The chain carries TRBV4-2 and TRBJ1-1, with D possibly matching TRBD1 (5 bases). Trimming pared 0 bases from V and 4 bases from J, leaving 12 bases between. The length of the CDR3 is 15 residues. Germline V gene data show CDR1 as LGHNA and CDR2 as YNFKEQ.

The V and J genes are TRBV5-1 and TRBJ2-7, with D possibly matching TRBD1 (6 bases). Germline-derived CDR1 and CDR2 are SGHRS and YFSETQ. V gave up 4 bases and J gave up 2 bases, with 13 bases separating them. This CDR3 spans 14 amino acids. CDR3 amino acids: CASSPSTGTYEQYF. In nucleotides, the CDR3 is TGCGCCAGCAGCCCCTCGACAGGAACCTACGAGCAGTACTTC.